Presented here are 32 T cell receptor beta chains from one specimen sequenced in a study of blood T cell repertoires in COVID-19. The table came from immunoSEQ multiplex PCR; TCRdb's copy has only in-frame clones and leaves some out. The table lists a few hundred thousand clones, roughly nine tenths of them singletons. Specimen: PBMCs or T cells enriched from blood (not recorded which). Receptor source: a woman in her thirties who had recovered from COVID-19.

The V call is TRBV5-6, the J call TRBJ2-3; 8 nucleotides agree with TRBD1. V was clipped by 4 bases and J by 6 bases; unmatched bases: 10. The germline CDR1 and CDR2 sequences are SGHDT and YYEEEE. CDR3 length: 15 amino acids. The CDR3 spells CASSRWTGYVDTQYF. DNA for the CDR3: TGTGCCAGCAGCCGGTGGACAGGGTACGTCGATACGCAGTATTTT.

V usage is TRBV6-5 and J usage is TRBJ1-3, with a tentative D call TRBD1 (6 bases). The length of the CDR3 is 15 residues. Germline V gene data show CDR1 as MNHEY and CDR2 as SVGAGI. The ends were cut back, 0 bases at V and 3 bases at J, with 9 bases in the middle. CDR3 region: CASSYSLQGGNTIYF. The CDR3 DNA reads TGTGCCAGCAGTTACTCACTACAGGGTGGAAACACCATATATTTT.

The chain combines TRBV7-3 with TRBJ2-1, with 7 nucleotides matching TRBD2. The germline CDR1 and CDR2 sequences are SGHTA and FQGTGA. CDR3 length: 14 residues. Trimming cost V 6 bases and J 1 base; bases outside gene matches: 3. This chain's CDR3 is CASSPGGSYNEQFF. The CDR3 DNA reads TGTGCCAGCAGTCCCGGGGGGTCCTACAATGAGCAGTTCTTC.

J is TRBJ1-1 and V is TRBV6-5, with TRBD1 identical over 9 bases. Germline-derived CDR1 and CDR2 are MNHEY and SVGAGI. The CDR3 spans 15 residues. Germline trimming cut 4 bases from V and 4 bases from J; bases unmatched to any gene: 7. The CDR3 DNA reads as TGTGCCAGCAGTTCACAGGGGGCGGGGAGCACTGAAGCTTTCTTT. This sequence encodes CASSSQGAGSTEAFF.

The rearrangement links TRBV18 to TRBJ2-1, with 13 bases that match TRBD2. The CDR3 extends over 16 amino acids. J gave up 3 bases and V 9 bases, and 8 bases lay outside the gene matches. In germline, CDR1 is KGHSH, CDR2 LQKENI. The CDR3 DNA is TGTGCCAGTTCTCCGGGACTAGCGGGATTCTACAATGAGCAGTTCTTC. This codes for CASSPGLAGFYNEQFF. The variable domain in full, completed from reference TRBV18 and TRBJ2-1, reads NAGVMQNPRHLVRRRGQEARLRCSPMKGHSHVYWYRQLPEEGLKFMVYLQKENIIDESGMPKERFSAEFPKEGPSILRIQQVVRGDSAAYFCASSPGLAGFYNEQFFGPGTRLTVL.

The chain links TRBV15 to TRBJ1-1; 8 bases are shared with TRBD1. The CDR3 extends over 14 amino acids. Germline lookup yields CDR1 LNHNV and CDR2 YYDKDF (reference sequence). Unmatched junction bases numbered 6, after V lost 4 bases and J lost 5 bases. CDR3 bases: TGTGCCACCAGCACCGACCGGACAGGGACTGAAGCTTTCTTT. Protein sequence: CATSTDRTGTEAFF.

V is TRBV3-1 (or the pseudogene TRBV3-2) and J is TRBJ1-2; D is unresolved. From germline, CDR1 is LGHDT and CDR2 YNNKEL (reference sequence). The CDR3 extends over 13 amino acids. V lost 2 bases and J 7 bases, leaving 11 bases between the germline ends. CDR3 loop: CASSQPEGGGYTF. Here the CDR3 DNA reads TGTGCCAGCAGCCAACCAGAGGGTGGTGGCTACACCTTC.

The CDR3 protein is CASSPGLGSTDTQYF. The DNA for the CDR3 is TGTGCCAGCAGCCCTGGCCTAGGCAGCACAGATACGCAGTATTTT. The chain carries TRBV11-2 and TRBJ2-3; D gene ambiguous. The CDR3 spans 15 residues. Trimming pared 5 bases from V and 0 bases from J, leaving 12 bases between. Germline assignment: CDR1 SGHAT and CDR2 FQNNGV.

This chain joins TRBV27 and TRBJ1-5, with unresolved D. Trimming removed 3 bases from V and 3 bases from J, with 9 bases in between. Germline-derived CDR1 and CDR2 are MNHEY and SMNVEV (reference sequence). The CDR3 has 14 amino acids. CDR3 coding DNA: TGTGCCAGCAGTTTGCAGGCCGCCAATCAGCCCCAGCATTTT. Translation gives CASSLQAANQPQHF.

V is TRBV6-2 or TRBV6-3 and J is TRBJ2-6; D is perhaps TRBD1 (5 bases). The CDR3 has 16 amino acids. V shed 3 bases and J shed 0 bases, with 9 bases lying between them. Germline lookup yields CDR1 MNHEY and CDR2 SVGEGT. DNA of the CDR3: TGTGCCAGCAGTTATTTTAGGGGCTCTGGGGCCAACGTCCTGACTTTC. As protein: CASSYFRGSGANVLTF.

As for this clone: Other DNA variants within this sample encode the same CDR3. V is TRBV19 and J is TRBJ2-7; 8 bases map to TRBD1. Trimming cost V 5 bases and J 3 bases; bases outside gene matches: 6. Germline-derived CDR1 and CDR2 are LNHDA and SQIVND (reference sequence). This CDR3 is 14 amino acids long. This chain's CDR3 is CASSPGQGGYEQYF. DNA of the CDR3: TGTGCCAGTAGTCCTGGACAGGGTGGCTACGAGCAGTACTTC.

The genes are TRBV7-2 and TRBJ2-1, with D tentatively TRBD2 (6 bases). Per germline, CDR1 SGHTA and CDR2 FQGNSA. This CDR3 region has 13 residues. With 5 bases removed from V and 9 bases from J, the gap between germline ends came to 14 bases. The CDR3 reads CASSTTSLGEQFF. For the CDR3, the DNA is TGTGCCAGCAGCACGACTAGTCTGGGTGAGCAGTTCTTC.

The chain has TRBV7-2 and TRBJ2-7; TRBD2 matches at 11 bases. Germline V gene sequence: CDR1 SGHTA, CDR2 FQGNSA. With 5 bases clipped from V and 4 bases from J, the junction kept 7 bases outside the gene matches. The CDR3 totals 15 residues. Written as DNA, the CDR3 is TGTGCCAGCAGCCAAGCTGGACTAGCGGGTTACGAGCAGTACTTC. This codes for CASSQAGLAGYEQYF.

This clone came up once. V gene TRBV6-2 or TRBV6-3 combines with J gene TRBJ2-7, with no clear D. Germline V gene lookup returns CDR1 MNHEY and CDR2 SVGEGT. Trimming left V 4 bases short and J 7 bases short, with 11 bases between. The CDR3 is made up of 12 amino acids. The CDR3 protein is CASSLGLGEQYF. CDR3 bases: TGTGCCAGCAGTTTGGGTCTAGGAGAGCAGTACTTC.

The rearrangement joins TRBV6-2 or TRBV6-3 to TRBJ2-5; tentative D call: TRBD2 (5 bases). V gave up 0 bases and J gave up 8 bases, with 7 bases separating them. The CDR3 is made up of 12 amino acids. The germline V gene encodes CDR1 MNHEY and CDR2 SVGEGT. The CDR3 here is CASSYSDYTQYF. CDR3 DNA sequence: TGTGCCAGCAGTTACTCCGACTATACCCAGTACTTC.

This chain uses TRBV24-1 with TRBJ2-1; possible D gene TRBD1, 7 bases. In germline, CDR1 is KGHDR, CDR2 SFDVKD. The CDR3 sequence is 15 residues long. V was shortened by 4 bases and J by 6 bases, with 15 bases between the two germline ends. The CDR3 region is CATSEPAQGGNEQFF. The CDR3, as DNA: TGTGCCACCAGTGAGCCTGCCCAGGGGGGCAATGAGCAGTTCTTC.

The genes are TRBV5-4 and TRBJ2-2; D possibly corresponds to TRBD1 (6 bases). The CDR3 spans 16 residues. Germline-derived CDR1 and CDR2 are SGHNT and YYREEE (reference sequence). V lost 2 bases and J 0 bases, leaving 11 bases between the germline ends. CDR3 in amino acids: CASSFSGTTNTGELFF. In DNA form, the CDR3 reads TGTGCCAGCAGCTTTTCCGGGACAACGAACACCGGGGAGCTGTTTTTT.

This chain joins TRBV19 and TRBJ2-5; 8 positions agree with TRBD2. With 3 bases clipped from V and 3 bases from J, the junction kept 9 bases outside the gene matches. Germline V lookup: CDR1 LNHDA, CDR2 SQIVND (reference sequence). The CDR3 is 16 residues long. The CDR3: CASSILGTRGEETQYF. For the CDR3, the DNA is TGTGCCAGTAGTATCTTAGGGACTAGGGGCGAAGAGACCCAGTACTTC.

The chain carries TRBV5-8 and TRBJ2-7; TRBD1 is a possible D gene (6 bases). The CDR3 extends over 15 amino acids. V was pared by 4 bases and J by 1 base, with 15 bases between. Germline loops: CDR1 SGHTS, CDR2 YDEGEE. The CDR3 spells CASSRGQPQSYEQYF. The CDR3 nucleotides are TGTGCCAGCAGCCGAGGACAGCCCCAATCCTACGAGCAGTACTTC.

The V call is TRBV14, the J call TRBJ2-5; D gene ambiguous. The germline V gene has CDR1 SGHDN and CDR2 FVKESK. The V and J ends lost 4 bases and 0 bases respectively, with 12 bases between them. The CDR3 spans 15 residues. Written as DNA, the CDR3 is TGTGCCAGCAGCCCCCGGTCTTGGTACCAAGAGACCCAGTACTTC. This codes for CASSPRSWYQETQYF.

The V call is TRBV2, the J call TRBJ2-1; 8 bases agree with TRBD1. V lost 4 bases, J lost 2 bases, and 7 bases stayed unmatched. The CDR3 is 16 amino acids. Germline V gene lookup returns CDR1 SNHLY and CDR2 FYNNEI. CDR3 sequence reads: CASSGTGTPTYNEQFF. DNA of the CDR3: TGTGCCAGCAGTGGGACAGGGACCCCTACCTACAATGAGCAGTTCTTC.

This chain connects TRBV28 to TRBJ2-1; maybe TRBD1 (6 bases). V was pared by 8 bases and J by 5 bases, with 19 bases between. Per the germline V gene, CDR1 is MDHEN and CDR2 is SYDVKM. The CDR3 totals 15 residues. CDR3 sequence reads: CASRRGAFNHNEQFF. In nucleotides, the CDR3 is TGTGCCAGCCGCAGGGGAGCCTTCAACCACAATGAGCAGTTCTTC.

On this clone itself: Other DNA sequences of this sample code for an identical CDR3. The V call is TRBV28, the J call TRBJ1-2; 10 nucleotides align to TRBD1. The CDR3 contains 14 residues. The germline gives CDR1 MDHEN, CDR2 SYDVKM. V was clipped by 4 bases and J by 5 bases; unmatched bases: 4. CDR3 sequence reads: CASSSGQGVYGYTF. As DNA, the CDR3 is TGTGCCAGCAGTTCCGGACAGGGGGTGTATGGCTACACCTTC.

The V and J genes are TRBV28 and TRBJ2-7, with D perhaps TRBD1 (5 bases). The CDR3 runs to 13 residues. Per the germline V gene, CDR1 is MDHEN and CDR2 is SYDVKM. Between the trimmed V and J ends, which lost 7 bases and 2 bases, there was a span of 12 bases. CDR3 in amino acids: CASMGRATYEQYF. The DNA for the CDR3 is TGTGCCAGCATGGGCAGGGCCACCTACGAGCAGTACTTC.

The chain combines TRBV4-3 with TRBJ2-2, with 12 bases fitting TRBD2. After removal of 2 bases from V and 0 bases from J, the junction contained 1 base not matched to a gene. Per germline, CDR1 LGHNA and CDR2 YSLEER. The CDR3 is 17 amino acids. The CDR3 DNA follows: TGCGCCAGCAGCCAAAGGACTAGCGGGACGAACACCGGGGAGCTGTTTTTT. Residues: CASSQRTSGTNTGELFF.

The J gene is TRBJ1-6, the V gene TRBV6-5; D perhaps matches TRBD1 (5 bases). CDR1 is MNHEY and CDR2 is SVGAGI in the germline V gene. CDR3 size: 15 residues. Trimming cost V 2 bases and J 6 bases, with 11 bases left between them. CDR3 DNA sequence: TGTGCCAGCAGTTACGCCGGGAGGGGTAATTCACCCCTCCACTTT. Encoded protein: CASSYAGRGNSPLHF.

This clone has a handful of counts. The V call is TRBV5-1, the J call TRBJ1-2; no reliable D call. Germline V lookup: CDR1 SGHRS, CDR2 YFSETQ. The CDR3 spans 13 residues. The germline V and J ends were trimmed by 4 bases and 2 bases, with 9 bases remaining between them. CDR3 amino acids: CASSPGSNYGYTF. CDR3 DNA: TGCGCCAGCAGCCCTGGGAGCAACTATGGCTACACCTTC.

V usage is TRBV7-9 and J usage is TRBJ1-1; 7 bases line up with TRBD1. The CDR3 sequence is 13 residues long. The germline CDR1 and CDR2 sequences are SEHNR and FQNEAQ (reference sequence). The V segment lost 7 bases and the J segment 1 base; nucleotides outside the gene matches: 3. The CDR3 reads CASTPGGNTEAFF. Here the CDR3 DNA reads TGTGCCAGCACCCCAGGGGGGAACACTGAAGCTTTCTTT. Together with reference TRBV7-9 and TRBJ1-1, the CDR3 gives the full variable domain: DTGVSQNPRHKITKRGQNVTFRCDPISEHNRLYWYRQTLGQGPEFLTYFQNEAQLEKSRLLSDRFSAERPKGSFSTLEIQRTEQGDSAMYLCASTPGGNTEAFFGQGTRLTVV.

V is TRBV7-6 and J is TRBJ1-2; D is possibly TRBD1 (5 bases). CDR1 is SGHVS and CDR2 is FNYEAQ in the germline V gene. V shed 5 bases and J shed 7 bases, with 20 bases lying between them. CDR3 length: 15 residues. CDR3 nucleotide sequence: TGTGCCAGCAGCCCAACGGGGGGTATTACCAGTGGCTACACCTTC. Translated: CASSPTGGITSGYTF.

The rearrangement uses TRBV9 and TRBJ2-5; 9 bases line up with TRBD1. The V segment lost 5 bases and the J segment 5 bases; nucleotides outside the gene matches: 7. Germline V CDR1 and CDR2: SGDLS, YYNGEE. This CDR3 is 14 amino acids long. The CDR3 loop is CASSIQGAGETQYF. CDR3 nucleotides: TGTGCCAGCAGTATACAGGGGGCTGGGGAGACCCAGTACTTC.

The chain combines TRBV9 with TRBJ2-2, with TRBD2 as a possible D gene (6 bases). The CDR3 has 16 amino acids. Trimming took 0 bases from V and 0 from J, leaving 9 bases between them. Germline values: CDR1 SGDLS, CDR2 YYNGEE. The CDR3 DNA sequence: TGTGCCAGCAGCGTAGTACTAGCCTCGAACACCGGGGAGCTGTTTTTT. It specifies CASSVVLASNTGELFF.

This clone was observed a single time. The rearrangement links TRBV20-1 to TRBJ2-2, with 13 bases that match TRBD2. The V gene's germline CDR1 is DFQATT and CDR2 SNEGSKA (reference sequence). This CDR3 contains 18 residues. V was clipped by 3 bases and J by 1 base; unmatched bases: 8. The CDR3 DNA follows: TGCAGTGCTAGTATTACGGGACTAGCGGGATGGAACACCGGGGAGCTGTTTTTT. Encoded protein: CSASITGLAGWNTGELFF.